This T cell receptor (beta chain) was identified during a study of blood T cells in healthy people across ages (dated by TCRdb to about 2015). With respect to the entire study: Template switching captured roughly one uniquely barcoded TCR beta cDNA molecule per two T cells in model experiments. To track age-related changes in TCR beta repertoire diversity, the study relied on deep sequencing normalized with unique cDNA molecular identifiers. The donors were split into four age groups: young (average roughly 15 years), middle-aged (about 40), aged (roughly 68) and long-lived (roughly 86). To avoid experimental bias, donors of different ages were spread randomly across the sequencing lanes. Using the same blood draw, the study looked at two additional independent replicas of 1 million unique cDNA reads for two donors, one aged 18 to 30 and the other aged 80 or older.

For this clonotype: Its antigen target is currently unknown. Base qualities were left out, and no much larger clone turns up one base away.

The library relied on 5' RACE. The sequencer listed for this sample is Illumina HiSeq 2500. A second PCR of roughly 6 to 11 cycles was run with a J-beta primer mix and a sample-barcoded 5' primer. Each TCR beta cDNA molecule received a unique molecular identifier from a template-switch 5' adaptor carrying 12 random nucleotides. Each sample yielded at least 2.5 million CDR3-containing paired-end reads. The Mint cDNA synthesis kit, primed by a TRBC-specific oligonucleotide, was used to synthesize first-strand cDNA from all RNA. All cDNA was treated with uracil-DNA glycosylase and then went through a first 18-cycle PCR with the universal primers M1SS and BC2_uni_R. The source study handled its data this way. For normalization, 1 million high-quality reads, each with a distinct molecular identifier, were randomly selected from each sample. Instead of being binned into consensus sequences, reads that shared molecular identifiers were thrown out. MiTCR, with a Q25 quality threshold and the strictest error-elimination algorithm, was used for CDR3 identification, clonotype clustering and error correction. A nonparametric unseen species model using Euler transformation provided a lower-bound estimate of total TCR beta diversity. The raw public reads went through TCRdb reprocessing: fastp at Q25, MiXCR clone calling, in-frame beta chains kept. Rows are unified per CDR3 protein, each entry keeping the most common DNA and genes. These V and J calls originate from TCRdb's pipeline instead of the authors' own analysis. The sample records approximately 1,100,000 distinct CDR3 sequences, 40% to 45% of which are singletons. The top ten hold approximately 17% of the sample.

The donors were some 36 Caucasian individuals from Russia, aged roughly 6 to 100 years, who were systemically healthy. Ten milliliters of peripheral blood were drawn from each donor into EDTA-treated Vacutainer tubes. PBMCs were isolated by Ficoll-Paque density-gradient centrifugation, with at least 6.5 million obtained per sample. Trizol reagent was used to extract total RNA from the PBMCs, yielding at least 5.5 micrograms per sample. Naive CD45RAhigh/CD27high T cell percentages were measured by flow cytometry on a PBMC aliquot from every donor. General study outcomes and caveats: As age increased, observed TCR beta diversity per million T cells dropped in a roughly linear way, and a significant reduction was already evident by age 40. Compared with the aged group, more naive CD4+ T cells, fewer expanded clones and increased TCR diversity were shown by the long-lived group, suggesting age selection. Conclusive comparison of naive and antigen-experienced compartments was prevented by the profiling of bulk unsorted PBMCs. Estimates of total diversity from one million sequenced T cells were regarded as lower bounds and underestimates. The percentage of naive T cells measured by flow cytometry correlated strongly with observed TCR beta diversity. Because donor CMV infection status was unknown, age-related changes in expanded clonotypes were potentially confounded.

V was cut back by 5 bases and J by 13 bases, leaving a gap of 18 bases between them. The CDR3 contains 13 residues, cysteine and phenylalanine counted. Kept here is only the CDR3 DNA, which spans 39 bases and is read in frame from base 1. For CDR1 and CDR2, the germline V gene lists SGHVS and FNYEAQ. Material for sequencing was blood. This receptor chain uses TRBV7-6 and TRBJ2-4; D gene: possibly TRBD2, on 5 matching bases. The source is a woman aged 55-70 years in good health. DNA sequence: TGTGCCAGCAGCCCTCGAGAGGGCCTAGGGCAGTACTTC. This encodes CASSPREGLGQYF.